A single sample is the source of the 32 T cell receptor beta chains below, sequenced in a study of identical twins. TCRdb reanalysed the 5' RACE reads using MiXCR and keeps one entry per CDR3 protein. Among 350,000 or so distinct CDR3 sequences listed, about 12% were seen once. The same sample was also used in a study of yellow fever vaccine responses in identical twins.

The sample taken for sequencing was CD8+ T cells sorted from blood. These receptors were collected from a woman aged 18 to 35 in good health.

This chain joins TRBV6-5 and TRBJ2-5; the match to TRBD2 covers 8 bases. V lost 2 bases, J lost 2 bases, and 7 bases stayed unmatched. The CDR3 consists of 16 residues. Germline V gene sequence: CDR1 MNHEY, CDR2 SVGAGI. CDR3 DNA sequence: TGTGCCAGCAGTTACGTGGCTAGCGGGCTACAAGAGACCCAGTACTTC. It encodes CASSYVASGLQETQYF.

This clonotype showed up just a few times. The gene calls are TRBV7-8 and TRBJ2-7; D not certain. The CDR3 extends over 16 amino acids. Trimming pared 7 bases from V and 5 bases from J, leaving 24 bases between. The germline CDR1 and CDR2 sequences are SGHVS and FQNEAQ. CDR3: CASIIRARLPIHEQYF. The CDR3 nucleotides read TGTGCCAGCATCATCCGCGCTCGACTGCCCATTCACGAGCAGTACTTC.

The rearrangement links TRBV15 to TRBJ2-3, with 13 nucleotides matching TRBD2. The CDR3 runs 17 residues. CDR1 is LNHNV, CDR2 YYDKDF, per germline (reference sequence). With V trimmed by 0 bases and J by 3 bases, 3 bases remained unmatched. CDR3 sequence: CATSRDGLAGVTDTQYF. CDR3 in DNA: TGTGCCACCAGCAGAGATGGACTAGCGGGGGTAACAGATACGCAGTATTTT.

Here the CDR3 DNA reads TGTGCCAGCAGAACAGGGGGCAATTCACCCCTCCACTTT. Encoded protein: CASRTGGNSPLHF. This chain joins TRBV27 and TRBJ1-6; 9 positions agree with TRBD1. Germline CDR1 reads MNHEY; CDR2 reads SMNVEV (reference sequence). V trimming: 6 bases; J trimming: 7 bases; junction bases outside the gene matches: 1. This CDR3 has 13 amino acids.

This clonotype was counted a few times. This chain links TRBV28 with TRBJ2-3; no clear D gene. This CDR3 is 13 amino acids long. V gave up 5 bases and J gave up 5 bases, with 11 bases separating them. The germline V gene has CDR1 MDHEN and CDR2 SYDVKM. The CDR3 protein is CASSKEGKDTQYF. DNA of the CDR3: TGTGCCAGCAGTAAGGAAGGTAAAGATACGCAGTATTTT.

This clonotype was picked up a small number of times. The V and J genes are TRBV11-2 and TRBJ2-7; D uncertain. Germline V gene data show CDR1 as SGHAT and CDR2 as FQNNGV. This CDR3 has 15 residues. The V and J ends lost 0 bases and 3 bases respectively, with 12 bases between them. DNA for the CDR3: TGTGCCAGCAGCTTAGATCCCAGTTCACACTACGAGCAGTACTTC. Translating gives CASSLDPSSHYEQYF.

Ten or more counts support this clonotype. The genes are TRBV20-1 and TRBJ2-7, with 10 bases matching TRBD1. This CDR3 has 13 amino acids. Germline values: CDR1 DFQATT, CDR2 SNEGSKA (reference sequence). This chain's CDR3 is CRRRDRGSYEQYV. The CDR3 DNA follows: TGCAGACGCCGGGACAGGGGCTCCTACGAGCAGTACGTC.

The gene calls are TRBV9 and TRBJ2-1, with 7 bases lining up with TRBD2. V lost 5 bases and J lost 0; bases outside the gene matches: 5. Germline CDR1 reads SGDLS; CDR2 reads YYNGEE. This CDR3 region has 15 residues. The CDR3, as DNA: TGTGCCAGCAGTCTAGCGGCTGGCTCCTACAATGAGCAGTTCTTC. Its protein product is CASSLAAGSYNEQFF.

This clonotype was recorded at least ten times. The chain combines TRBV12-3 or TRBV12-4 with TRBJ2-5; 8 bases align to TRBD1. Unmatched junction bases numbered 9, after V lost 4 bases and J lost 5 bases. This CDR3 has 15 residues. This chain's CDR3 is CASSSPGQDFETQYF. As DNA, the CDR3 is TGTGCCAGCAGTTCGCCGGGACAGGATTTTGAGACCCAGTACTTC.

The chain combines TRBV15 with TRBJ2-7; possibly TRBD1 for D (5 bases). Trimming took off 1 base at V and 4 bases at J, with 20 bases between the two ends. The CDR3 totals 17 residues. From germline, CDR1 is LNHNV and CDR2 YYDKDF (reference sequence). The CDR3 region has the DNA TGTGCCACCAGCAGAGGGATTGTGGCAGGGTCCTTATACGAGCAGTACTTC. It yields the protein CATSRGIVAGSLYEQYF.

This clonotype was found many times. The V gene is TRBV25-1, the J gene TRBJ2-1; D uncertain. V shed 3 bases and J shed 8 bases, with 5 bases lying between them. CDR3 length equals 11 residues. Germline lookup yields CDR1 MGHDK and CDR2 SYGVNS. CDR3: CASSDFYEQFF. For the CDR3, the DNA is TGTGCCAGCAGTGATTTTTATGAGCAGTTCTTC.

The rearrangement uses TRBV29-1 and TRBJ2-6; no clear D gene. The CDR3 length is 15 residues. Germline V gene sequence: CDR1 SQVTM, CDR2 ANQGSEA. V lost 5 bases, J lost 0 bases, and 11 bases lay in between. The CDR3 here is CSVYQTVSGANVLTF. DNA for the CDR3: TGCAGCGTTTATCAAACAGTCTCTGGGGCCAACGTCCTGACTTTC.

The chain couples TRBV28 to TRBJ2-7; perhaps TRBD1 as D (6 bases). With 3 bases removed from V and 2 bases from J, the gap between germline ends came to 11 bases. CDR1 MDHEN and CDR2 SYDVKM come from the germline V gene. The CDR3 has 14 residues. In DNA, the CDR3 is TGTGCCAGCAGTTTCGTTAACAGGGCCTACGAGCAGTACGTC. This sequence encodes CASSFVNRAYEQYV.

This clonotype was recorded a few times. The chain employs TRBV27 and TRBJ2-5; 11 bases are shared with TRBD2. This CDR3 has 14 amino acids. From germline, CDR1 is MNHEY and CDR2 SMNVEV (reference sequence). The V gene end was trimmed by 5 bases and the J gene end by 4 bases; junction bases not matched to a gene: 3. CDR3 protein: CASSTLAGGETQYF. CDR3 coding DNA: TGTGCCAGCAGTACCCTAGCGGGGGGAGAGACCCAGTACTTC.

This clonotype was seen ten or more times. This rearrangement joins TRBV5-1 to TRBJ2-6; D is possibly TRBD2 (5 bases). This CDR3 has 18 residues. V was shortened by 8 bases and J by 2 bases, with 23 bases between the two germline ends. Germline V gene lookup returns CDR1 SGHRS and CDR2 YFSETQ. The DNA of the CDR3 is TGCGCCAGTTCGGAAAACGGGATTATAACGACTGGGGCCAACGTCCTGACTTTC. This encodes CASSENGIITTGANVLTF.

This chain connects TRBV2 to TRBJ2-7, with 9 bases that match TRBD1. J was trimmed by 5 bases and V by 11 bases; bases with no gene match: 4. Germline V gene sequence: CDR1 SNHLY, CDR2 FYNNEI. The CDR3 length is 11 residues. CDR3 nucleotide sequence: TGTGCCTGCGGGACAGGGCACGAGCAGTACGTC. The encoded protein is CACGTGHEQYV.

The chain combines TRBV12-3 or TRBV12-4 with TRBJ1-5; 7 bases fit TRBD1. Trimming at V came to 6 bases and at J to 0 bases, leaving 5 bases not matched to a gene. CDR3 size: 15 residues. The CDR3 DNA reads as TGTGCCAGCAGCACCGGACAGGATAGCAATCAGCCCCAGCATTTT. Translated, it gives CASSTGQDSNQPQHF.

This clonotype was observed a handful of times. The chain is built from TRBV6-5 and TRBJ2-1; either TRBD1 or TRBD2 may supply D (6 bases each). CDR3 length: 14 amino acids. V was clipped by 0 bases and J by 6 bases, with 9 bases between them. The germline gives CDR1 MNHEY, CDR2 SVGAGI. The CDR3, as DNA: TGTGCCAGCAGTTACTCCGGGGGCCGCAATGAGCAGTTCTTC. As protein: CASSYSGGRNEQFF.

This clonotype was seen many times. The chain combines TRBV29-1 with TRBJ2-7; D might be TRBD1 (5 bases). Trimming took 7 bases from V and 3 from J, leaving 10 bases between them. CDR3 length: 11 amino acids. From germline, CDR1 is SQVTM and CDR2 ANQGSEA. The CDR3 sequence is CSATQGYEQYF. The CDR3 nucleotides are TGCAGCGCCACTCAGGGCTACGAGCAGTACTTC.

The gene calls are TRBV28 and TRBJ2-7, with TRBD1 matching 10 bases. This CDR3 is built from 15 residues. The V segment lost 2 bases and the J segment 5 bases; nucleotides outside the gene matches: 6. The germline V gene encodes CDR1 MDHEN and CDR2 SYDVKM. The CDR3 nucleotides are TGTGCCAGCAGTTTAGGGGACAGGGGTCTGCACGAGCAGTACTTC. Protein sequence: CASSLGDRGLHEQYF.

This clonotype has more than one count but fewer than ten. V gene TRBV12-3 or TRBV12-4 combines with J gene TRBJ2-3; D is ambiguous. The CDR3 has 12 amino acids. V lost 1 base and J 9 bases, leaving 8 bases between the germline ends. CDR3 DNA sequence: TGTGCCAGCAGTTTAGTGCGAAACACGCAGTATTTT. Encoded protein: CASSLVRNTQYF.

In this sample, this clonotype turned up a few times. The chain couples TRBV5-6 to TRBJ2-7; D unclear. The CDR3 totals 14 residues. In germline, CDR1 is SGHDT, CDR2 YYEEEE. Deletions cut 4 bases from V and 4 bases from J, with 15 bases between. Here the CDR3 DNA reads TGTGCCAGCAGCCGGTTCTCCTCGGTGTACGAGCAGTACTTC. This sequence encodes CASSRFSSVYEQYF.

This clonotype has only a few counts. The chain recombines TRBV10-3 with TRBJ2-2, with 12 nucleotides matching TRBD2. Germline trimming cut 3 bases from V and 4 bases from J; bases unmatched to any gene: 9. This CDR3 has 18 residues. Per germline, CDR1 ENHRY and CDR2 SYGVKD. DNA for the CDR3: TGTGCCATCAGTGAAACAGAAGGACTAGCGGGATTCACCGGGGAGCTGTTTTTT. It yields the protein CAISETEGLAGFTGELFF.

This chain joins TRBV10-2 and TRBJ2-3, with D perhaps TRBD1 (6 bases). Germline V lookup: CDR1 WSHSY, CDR2 SAAADI. V lost 6 bases and J lost 2, with 12 bases in between. This CDR3 is built from 14 residues. CDR3 DNA: TGCGCCAGCAGGGGGGACACCGCCACAGATACGCAGTATTTT. It is translated as CASRGDTATDTQYF.

This clonotype has more than one count but fewer than ten. The V call is TRBV3-1, the J call TRBJ2-1; D remains ambiguous. CDR1 and CDR2 (germline): LGHDT, YNNKEL (reference sequence). CDR3 length: 14 residues. V was cut by 1 base and J by 8 bases, with 12 bases left in between. CDR3 nucleotides: TGTGCCAGCAGCCAAGTGGACCAGTCACATGAGCAGTTCTTC. Amino acid sequence: CASSQVDQSHEQFF.

This clonotype was seen more than once but under ten times. V gene TRBV4-1 combines with J gene TRBJ2-7; TRBD1 might be the D (5 bases). The CDR3 is 16 amino acids. Germline V gives CDR1 MGHRA, CDR2 YSYEKL. The ends were cut back, 4 bases at V and 3 bases at J, with 19 bases in the middle. CDR3 sequence reads: CASSRDTRQSLYEQYF. CDR3 sequence (DNA): TGCGCCAGCAGCCGAGATACCCGACAGAGTCTCTACGAGCAGTACTTC.

The chain uses TRBV24-1 and TRBJ1-1, with D possibly TRBD1 on 5 matching bases. The CDR3 runs to 13 residues. Germline lookup yields CDR1 KGHDR and CDR2 SFDVKD. The V end lost 7 bases, the J end lost 3 bases, and 11 bases lay between the germline ends. This chain's CDR3 is CATRAGSYTEAFF. The CDR3 coding sequence is TGTGCCACCAGAGCAGGGAGCTACACTGAAGCTTTCTTT.

This clonotype has more than one count but fewer than ten. The rearrangement links TRBV20-1 to TRBJ2-5; 11 positions match TRBD2. The ends lost 6 bases at V and 5 bases at J; junction bases unmatched: 8. CDR1 and CDR2 from the germline V gene are DFQATT and SNEGSKA (reference sequence). This CDR3 region has 14 residues. As DNA, the CDR3 is TGCAGTGCCAAACTAGCGGGAGACGTTGAGACCCAGTACTTC. Translating it yields CSAKLAGDVETQYF.

The chain couples TRBV9 to TRBJ2-5, with 9 nucleotides matching TRBD2. Trimming at V came to 4 bases and at J to 5 bases, leaving 9 bases not matched to a gene. The CDR3 is made up of 15 amino acids. Germline CDR1 is SGDLS and CDR2 is YYNGEE. The CDR3 loop is CASSSSSGNYETQYF. DNA of the CDR3: TGTGCCAGCAGCTCTTCTAGCGGGAATTACGAGACCCAGTACTTC.

V and J are TRBV11-2 and TRBJ2-1, with TRBD2 matching over 13 bases. CDR3 length equals 20 residues. V shed 5 bases and J 0 bases; nucleotides not matched to a gene: 13. Germline assignment: CDR1 SGHAT and CDR2 FQNNGV. The CDR3 DNA is TGTGCCAGCAGCCGGACATTGGGACTAGCGGGGCCTAGCTCCTACAATGAGCAGTTCTTC. Translated, it gives CASSRTLGLAGPSSYNEQFF. Together with reference TRBV11-2 and TRBJ2-1, the CDR3 gives the full variable domain: EAGVAQSPRYKIIEKRQSVAFWCNPISGHATLYWYQQILGQGPKLLIQFQNNGVVDDSQLPKDRFSAERLKGVDSTLKIQPAKLEDSAVYLCASSRTLGLAGPSSYNEQFFGPGTRLTVL.

This clonotype turned up a few times. V usage is TRBV5-6 and J usage is TRBJ2-2; D remains ambiguous. This CDR3 is 17 amino acids long. Germline loops: CDR1 SGHDT, CDR2 YYEEEE. Trimming took off 6 bases at V and 2 bases at J, with 20 bases between the two ends. CDR3: CASTLSNPIYNTGELFF. In DNA, the CDR3 is TGTGCCAGCACCCTCAGCAACCCGATTTACAACACCGGGGAGCTGTTTTTT.

The chain links TRBV2 to TRBJ1-6; unclear D gene. Trimming took off 8 bases at V and 3 bases at J, with 8 bases between the two ends. CDR3 length: 13 residues. CDR1 is SNHLY and CDR2 is FYNNEI in the germline V gene. Here the CDR3 reads CASRTDYNSPLHF. CDR3 bases: TGTGCCAGCCGTACAGACTATAATTCACCCCTCCACTTT.